This T cell receptor beta chain was identified during a study of identifying expanded T cells in peripheral blood. Assay: immunoSEQ multiplex PCR; the TCRdb copy retains only in-frame clones and omits some. The sample has 95,000 to 100,000 clones, around nine tenths seen once. Germline CDR1 SNHLY, CDR2 FYNNEI. The length of the CDR3 is 15 residues. The V end lost 6 bases, the J end lost 1 base, and 16 bases lay between the germline ends. Collection occurred without any documented infections or immune events in donors. This rearrangement joins TRBV2 to TRBJ2-7, with a tentative D call TRBD2 (6 bases). Sequencing input: blood. The TCR originated in a person aged 18 to 75 in good health. This CDR3 is CASRARAGQSYEQYF. The CDR3 DNA sequence: TGTGCCAGCAGGGCTCGGGCGGGGCAATCCTACGAGCAGTACTTC.